The 23 T cell receptor beta chains below come from one sample, sequenced in a study of cytomegalovirus exposure and HLA in healthy donors. Sequencing was performed with immunoSEQ multiplex PCR; in TCRdb, only in-frame clones are kept and a portion is missing. The data contain approximately 170,000 clones, 70% to 90% of them singletons. Material: PBMCs. Receptors originate from a man aged 25-45 years in good health and CMV-seropositive.

The chain employs TRBV11-3 and TRBJ2-3; 8 bases are shared with TRBD2. Germline V gives CDR1 SGHNT, CDR2 YENEEA. This CDR3 contains 15 residues. V gave up 1 base and J gave up 5 bases; unmatched junction bases: 5. CDR3 sequence: CASSLARGGKDTQYF. DNA of the CDR3: TGTGCCAGCAGCTTAGCTCGGGGGGGGAAAGATACGCAGTATTTT.

The J gene is TRBJ2-3, the V gene TRBV5-1; D not certain. Germline CDR1 reads SGHRS; CDR2 reads YFSETQ. The CDR3 sequence is 12 residues long. Trimming left V 4 bases short and J 4 bases short, with 7 bases between. CDR3 protein: CASSLRADTQYF. CDR3 in DNA: TGCGCCAGCAGCCTACGGGCAGATACGCAGTATTTT.

The genes are TRBV7-9 and TRBJ2-3, with D possibly matching TRBD2 (5 bases). V was pared by 0 bases and J by 3 bases, with 13 bases between. The CDR3 runs to 16 residues. Germline assignment: CDR1 SEHNR and CDR2 FQNEAQ (reference sequence). CDR3 DNA sequence: TGTGCCAGCAGCTTAGCGGACTCCGCGGCAACAGATACGCAGTATTTT. This encodes CASSLADSAATDTQYF.

This chain uses TRBV19 with TRBJ2-7; 10 bases line up with TRBD1. With 6 bases clipped from V and 2 bases from J, the junction kept 7 bases outside the gene matches. Per the germline V gene, CDR1 is LNHDA and CDR2 is SQIVND (reference sequence). The CDR3 totals 15 residues. The CDR3 coding sequence is TGTGCCAGTAGAGAGACCGGGACAGGGGCCTACGAGCAGTACTTC. Translation: CASRETGTGAYEQYF.

The V call is TRBV7-9, the J call TRBJ1-5, with a tentative D call TRBD1 (5 bases). The V gene's germline CDR1 is SEHNR and CDR2 FQNEAQ (reference sequence). The CDR3 spans 14 residues. The V end lost 1 base, the J end lost 6 bases, and 10 bases lay between the germline ends. The CDR3 DNA is TGTGCCAGCAGCTTAGGCGTGGGGGGTCAGCCCCAGCATTTT. Its protein product is CASSLGVGGQPQHF.

The J gene is TRBJ2-1, the V gene TRBV5-4; 12 nucleotides agree with TRBD2. The V gene end was trimmed by 2 bases and the J gene end by 4 bases; junction bases not matched to a gene: 7. CDR3 size: 17 residues. Germline lookup yields CDR1 SGHNT and CDR2 YYREEE (reference sequence). The CDR3 is CASSLGALAGGYNEQFF. In DNA, the CDR3 is TGTGCCAGCAGCTTAGGGGCACTAGCGGGGGGTTACAATGAGCAGTTCTTC.

This sequence joins TRBV30 and TRBJ2-1; D perhaps matches TRBD1 (6 bases). This CDR3 has 16 residues. V lost 5 bases and J lost 7, with 24 bases in between. Germline V CDR1 and CDR2: GTSNPN, SVGIG (reference sequence). Here the CDR3 DNA reads TGTGCCTGGGGGGCAGGGGTAGCAATGGGGCAGAATGAGCAGTTCTTC. Translation: CAWGAGVAMGQNEQFF. The full variable domain, in which reference TRBV30 and TRBJ2-1 provide the parts outside the CDR3, is SQTIHQWPATLVQPVGSPLSLECTVEGTSNPNLYWYRQAAGRGLQLLFYSVGIGQISSEVPQNLSASRPQDRQFILSSKKLLLSDSGFYLCAWGAGVAMGQNEQFFGPGTRLTVL.

This chain links TRBV2 with TRBJ2-7, with 10 bases fitting TRBD1. The germline V gene has CDR1 SNHLY and CDR2 FYNNEI. The CDR3 is 17 residues long. With 6 bases clipped from V and 1 base from J, the junction kept 12 bases outside the gene matches. The CDR3 region has the DNA TGTGCCAGCAGCCTCCCGGGACAGGGGTTGATTTCCTACGAGCAGTACTTC. Translating gives CASSLPGQGLISYEQYF.

The V gene is TRBV5-1, the J gene TRBJ2-1; D may be TRBD1 (6 bases). Germline V lookup: CDR1 SGHRS, CDR2 YFSETQ. Trimming removed 0 bases from V and 3 bases from J, with 10 bases in between. This CDR3 region has 15 residues. The CDR3 region has the DNA TGCGCCAGCAGCTTGGTGGGGGCGGGCTACAATGAGCAGTTCTTC. Translated: CASSLVGAGYNEQFF.

V usage is TRBV29-1 and J usage is TRBJ2-7; D gene unclear. CDR3 length: 13 residues. The V and J ends lost 6 bases and 2 bases respectively, with 14 bases between them. Germline loops: CDR1 SQVTM, CDR2 ANQGSEA. The CDR3 is CSVTTLLTYEQYF. The CDR3 nucleotides are TGCAGCGTGACGACACTGCTTACCTACGAGCAGTACTTC.

This clone was picked up a small number of times. The CDR3 reads CASSQDRMGLAGLNTQYF. The CDR3 nucleotides read TGCGCCAGCAGCCAAGACCGGATGGGACTAGCGGGGTTAAATACGCAGTATTTT. The V gene is TRBV4-3, the J gene TRBJ2-3, with TRBD2 matching 13 bases. This CDR3 has 18 residues. CDR1 and CDR2 (germline): LGHNA, YSLEER. J was trimmed by 7 bases and V by 0 bases; bases with no gene match: 10.

The chain recombines TRBV29-1 with TRBJ2-7; D is possibly TRBD2 (6 bases). Germline lookup yields CDR1 SQVTM and CDR2 ANQGSEA. Trimming removed 5 bases from V and 0 bases from J, with 8 bases in between. The CDR3 totals 12 residues. CDR3 residues: CSVSGSSYEQYF. CDR3 DNA: TGCAGCGTTTCCGGGAGCTCCTACGAGCAGTACTTC.

The V gene is TRBV10-3, the J gene TRBJ1-1, with a tentative D call TRBD1 (6 bases). V shed 3 bases and J shed 1 base, with 15 bases lying between them. Per the germline V gene, CDR1 is ENHRY and CDR2 is SYGVKD. The length of the CDR3 is 16 residues. The CDR3 spells CAISDPLGQTNTEAFF. The CDR3 DNA is TGTGCCATCAGTGACCCCCTAGGACAGACGAACACTGAAGCTTTCTTT.

This clone came up a few times. In DNA form, the CDR3 reads TGTGCCATCAGTGGTCAGGGATCCCACGAGCAGTACTTC. As protein: CAISGQGSHEQYF. The rearrangement joins TRBV10-3 to TRBJ2-7; D might be TRBD1 (5 bases). Germline loops: CDR1 ENHRY, CDR2 SYGVKD. The CDR3 length is 13 residues. Between the trimmed V and J ends, which lost 4 bases and 5 bases, there was a span of 12 bases.

CDR3 amino acids: CASSQGASEQFF. Here the CDR3 DNA reads TGTGCCAGCAGCCAGGGGGCAAGTGAGCAGTTCTTC. The chain couples TRBV6-5 to TRBJ2-1, with 8 bases that match TRBD1. Germline assignment: CDR1 MNHEY and CDR2 SVGAGI. The CDR3 contains 12 residues. V lost 6 bases and J lost 9; bases outside the gene matches: 4.

This clone was seen a handful of times. Additional DNA sequences in this sample encode the identical CDR3. The V and J genes are TRBV5-1 and TRBJ2-3; perhaps D is TRBD1 or TRBD2 (5 bases each). The CDR3 has 13 residues. Trimming shortened V by 4 bases and J by 6 bases, and 12 bases separated the two germline ends. From germline, CDR1 is SGHRS and CDR2 YFSETQ. CDR3 coding DNA: TGCGCCAGCAGCCTGGGACCAGGGGATACGCAGTATTTT. It encodes CASSLGPGDTQYF.

The J gene is TRBJ1-5, the V gene TRBV7-9, with D unclear. Germline V gene data show CDR1 as SEHNR and CDR2 as FQNEAQ (reference sequence). The CDR3 sequence is 14 residues long. V was trimmed by 2 bases and J by 0 bases, leaving 5 bases between them. In nucleotides, the CDR3 is TGTGCCAGCAGCTTACTAGGTAGCAATCAGCCCCAGCATTTT. Translating it yields CASSLLGSNQPQHF.

CDR3 DNA: TGCGCCAGCAGCCAATGGGGGCAGGGTGAGCAGTTCTTC. This translates into CASSQWGQGEQFF. The rearrangement joins TRBV4-1 to TRBJ2-1, with D possibly being TRBD1 (6 bases). V lost 2 bases and J 9 bases, leaving 11 bases between the germline ends. The germline V gene encodes CDR1 MGHRA and CDR2 YSYEKL. The CDR3 covers 13 residues.

The rearrangement links TRBV6-1 to TRBJ1-2; 8 nucleotides align to TRBD1. CDR1 is MNHNS and CDR2 is SASEGT in the germline V gene. The CDR3 length is 13 residues. The V gene end was trimmed by 8 bases and the J gene end by 6 bases; junction bases not matched to a gene: 8. The CDR3 region has the DNA TGTGCCAGCCTCGACAGGGGTTGGCATGGCTACACCTTC. Amino acid sequence: CASLDRGWHGYTF.

The chain employs TRBV5-1 and TRBJ2-2; 7 bases map to TRBD1. The CDR3 has 16 residues. V shed 4 bases, J shed 1 base, and the junction held 7 bases outside the gene matches. Germline V gene sequence: CDR1 SGHRS, CDR2 YFSETQ. The CDR3 here is CASSGIRDRNTGELFF. The CDR3 DNA sequence: TGCGCCAGCAGCGGTATCCGGGACAGGAACACCGGGGAGCTGTTTTTT.

The V call is TRBV2, the J call TRBJ2-3; 10 bases match TRBD2. The ends lost 4 bases at V and 2 bases at J; junction bases unmatched: 12. This CDR3 is built from 18 residues. Germline V lookup: CDR1 SNHLY, CDR2 FYNNEI. The CDR3 loop reads CASSVRVLAGVSTDTQYF. For the CDR3, the DNA is TGTGCCAGCAGTGTTAGAGTCCTAGCGGGGGTTTCCACAGATACGCAGTATTTT.

The chain is built from TRBV7-9 and TRBJ2-1; 8 nucleotides align to TRBD1. J was trimmed by 4 bases and V by 5 bases; bases with no gene match: 7. CDR3 length: 15 residues. In germline, CDR1 is SEHNR, CDR2 FQNEAQ (reference sequence). CDR3 region: CASSDRDRSYNEQFF. The DNA for the CDR3 is TGTGCCAGCAGCGACCGGGACAGGAGTTACAATGAGCAGTTCTTC. Based on the CDR3 plus reference TRBV7-9 and TRBJ2-1, the full variable domain is DTGVSQNPRHKITKRGQNVTFRCDPISEHNRLYWYRQTLGQGPEFLTYFQNEAQLEKSRLLSDRFSAERPKGSFSTLEIQRTEQGDSAMYLCASSDRDRSYNEQFFGPGTRLTVL.

This clone showed up just a few times. J is TRBJ2-7 and V is TRBV2; possibly TRBD2 for D (5 bases). Looked up from germline, CDR1 is SNHLY and CDR2 is FYNNEI. V shed 3 bases and J shed 0 bases, with 9 bases lying between them. The CDR3 covers 14 residues. CDR3 in amino acids: CASSDQRNSYEQYF. The DNA of the CDR3 is TGTGCCAGCAGTGATCAGCGGAACTCCTACGAGCAGTACTTC.